This TCR beta chain is from a study of T cell responses to AZD1222 COVID-19 vaccine. Clones were sequenced by immunoSEQ multiplex PCR, and TCRdb holds only the in-frame ones, with some missing. Of just under 100,000 clones in the sample, more than 70% are singletons; the top ten hold 2.5% to 3.5%. V lost 3 bases, J lost 4 bases, and 3 bases stayed unmatched. CDR1 is ENHRY and CDR2 is SYGVKD in the germline V gene. CDR3 length equals 15 residues. Study results and limitations: Along spike, vaccine-associated CD4 TCRs were found throughout, with dominance at 160-218 and 743-854.

This clone has just one count. The antigen is not known. The TCR originated in an adult in good health. V is TRBV10-3 and J is TRBJ2-1; 10 bases align to TRBD2. The starting material was peripheral blood, obtained on day 0 of AZD1222 vaccination. CDR3 nucleotides: TGTGCCATCAGTGACCCGACTAGCGGGTACAATGAGCAGTTCTTC. The encoded protein is CAISDPTSGYNEQFF.